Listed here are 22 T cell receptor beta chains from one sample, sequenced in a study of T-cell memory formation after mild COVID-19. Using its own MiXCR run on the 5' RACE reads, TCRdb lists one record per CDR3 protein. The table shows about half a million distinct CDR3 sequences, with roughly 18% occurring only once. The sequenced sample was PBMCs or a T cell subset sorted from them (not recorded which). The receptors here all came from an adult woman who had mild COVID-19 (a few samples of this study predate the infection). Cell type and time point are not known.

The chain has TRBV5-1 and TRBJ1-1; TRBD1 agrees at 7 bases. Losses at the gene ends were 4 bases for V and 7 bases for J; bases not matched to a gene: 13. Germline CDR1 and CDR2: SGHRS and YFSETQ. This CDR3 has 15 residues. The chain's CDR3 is CASSPRTDRVNEAFF. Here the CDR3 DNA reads TGCGCCAGCAGCCCGCGGACCGACAGGGTGAATGAAGCTTTCTTT.

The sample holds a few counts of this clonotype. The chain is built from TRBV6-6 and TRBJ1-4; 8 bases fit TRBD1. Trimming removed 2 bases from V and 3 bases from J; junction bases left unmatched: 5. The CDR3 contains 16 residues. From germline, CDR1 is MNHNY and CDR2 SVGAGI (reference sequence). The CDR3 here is CASSYRDRGSNEKLFF. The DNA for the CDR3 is TGTGCCAGCAGTTACCGTGACAGGGGCTCTAATGAAAAACTGTTTTTT.

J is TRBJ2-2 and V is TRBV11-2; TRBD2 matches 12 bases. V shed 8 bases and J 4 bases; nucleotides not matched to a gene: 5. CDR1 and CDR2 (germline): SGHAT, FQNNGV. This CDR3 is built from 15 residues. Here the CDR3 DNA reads TGTGCCAGCTCAGCTAGCGGGGGGGCCACCGGGGAGCTGTTTTTT. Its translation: CASSASGGATGELFF.

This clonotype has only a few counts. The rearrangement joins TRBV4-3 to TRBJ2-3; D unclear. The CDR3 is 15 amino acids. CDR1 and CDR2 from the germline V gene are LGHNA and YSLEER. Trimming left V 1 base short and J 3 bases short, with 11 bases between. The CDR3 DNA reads TGCGCCAGCAGCCAAGCTTGGACGATGACAGATACGCAGTATTTT. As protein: CASSQAWTMTDTQYF.

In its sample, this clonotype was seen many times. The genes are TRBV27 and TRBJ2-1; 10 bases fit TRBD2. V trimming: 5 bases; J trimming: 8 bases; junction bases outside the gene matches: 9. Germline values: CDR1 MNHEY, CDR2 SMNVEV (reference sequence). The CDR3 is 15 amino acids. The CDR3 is CASSLPGLATYEQFF. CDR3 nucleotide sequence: TGTGCCAGCAGTCTTCCGGGACTAGCGACCTATGAGCAGTTCTTC.

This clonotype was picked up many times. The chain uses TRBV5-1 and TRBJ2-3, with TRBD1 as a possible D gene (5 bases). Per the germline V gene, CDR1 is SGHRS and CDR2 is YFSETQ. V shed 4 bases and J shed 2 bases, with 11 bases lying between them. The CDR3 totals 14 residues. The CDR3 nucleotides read TGCGCCAGCAGCGGTGACAGATTCACAGATACGCAGTATTTT. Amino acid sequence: CASSGDRFTDTQYF.

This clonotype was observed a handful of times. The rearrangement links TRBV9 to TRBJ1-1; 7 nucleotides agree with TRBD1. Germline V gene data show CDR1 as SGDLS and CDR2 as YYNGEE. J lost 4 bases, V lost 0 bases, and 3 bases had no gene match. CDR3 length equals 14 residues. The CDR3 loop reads CASSVDRGSTEAFF. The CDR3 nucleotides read TGTGCCAGCAGCGTAGACAGGGGAAGCACTGAAGCTTTCTTT.

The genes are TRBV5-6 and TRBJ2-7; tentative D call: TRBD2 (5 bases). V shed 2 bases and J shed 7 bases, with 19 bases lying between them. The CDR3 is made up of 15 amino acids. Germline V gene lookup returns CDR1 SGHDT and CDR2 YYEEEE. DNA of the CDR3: TGTGCCAGCAGCTTTCTAACAGACTATACTACGGAGCAGTACTTC. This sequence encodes CASSFLTDYTTEQYF.

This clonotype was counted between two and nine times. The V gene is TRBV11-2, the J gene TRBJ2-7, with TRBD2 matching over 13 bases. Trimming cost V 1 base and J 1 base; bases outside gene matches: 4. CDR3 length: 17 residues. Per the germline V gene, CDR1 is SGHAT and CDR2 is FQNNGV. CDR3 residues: CASSLAMGLAGSYEQYF. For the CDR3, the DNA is TGTGCCAGCAGCTTAGCGATGGGACTAGCGGGATCCTACGAGCAGTACTTC.

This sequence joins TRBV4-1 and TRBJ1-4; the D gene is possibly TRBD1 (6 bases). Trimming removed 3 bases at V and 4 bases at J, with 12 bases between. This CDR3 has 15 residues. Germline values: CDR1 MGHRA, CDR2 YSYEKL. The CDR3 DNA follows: TGCGCCAGCAGCCACTTGACAGGTTTTAATGAAAAACTGTTTTTT. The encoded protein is CASSHLTGFNEKLFF.

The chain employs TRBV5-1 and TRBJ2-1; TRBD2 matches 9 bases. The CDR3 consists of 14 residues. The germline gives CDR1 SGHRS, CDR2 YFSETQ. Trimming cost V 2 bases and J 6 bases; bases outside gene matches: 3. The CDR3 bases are TGCGCCAGCAGCTTTTATAGCGGGGGCAATGAGCAGTTCTTC. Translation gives CASSFYSGGNEQFF. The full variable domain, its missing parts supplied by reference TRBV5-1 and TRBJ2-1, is KAGVTQTPRYLIKTRGQQVTLSCSPISGHRSVSWYQQTPGQGLQFLFEYFSETQRNKGNFPGRFSGRQFSNSRSEMNVSTLELGDSALYLCASSFYSGGNEQFFGPGTRLTVL.

The CDR3 DNA sequence: TGTGCCAGCAGCTTGGCGAGGACAGACGGTAGGGATACGCAGTATTTT. It codes for CASSLARTDGRDTQYF. The genes are TRBV5-5 and TRBJ2-3; tentative D call: TRBD1 (6 bases). CDR3 length: 16 residues. Germline V lookup: CDR1 SGHKS, CDR2 YYEKEE (reference sequence). Trimming removed 0 bases at V and 6 bases at J, with 17 bases between.

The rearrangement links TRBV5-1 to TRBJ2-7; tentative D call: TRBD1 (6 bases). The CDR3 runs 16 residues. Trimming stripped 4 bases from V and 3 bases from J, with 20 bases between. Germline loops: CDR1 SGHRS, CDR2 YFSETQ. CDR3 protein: CASSPPAQGRGYEQYF. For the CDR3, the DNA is TGCGCCAGCAGCCCCCCAGCACAGGGACGGGGCTACGAGCAGTACTTC.

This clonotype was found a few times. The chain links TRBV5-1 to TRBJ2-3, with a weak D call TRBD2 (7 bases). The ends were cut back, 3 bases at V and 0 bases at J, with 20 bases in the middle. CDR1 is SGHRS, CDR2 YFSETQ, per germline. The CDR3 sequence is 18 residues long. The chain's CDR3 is CASSSPPGRGPSTDTQYF. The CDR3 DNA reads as TGCGCCAGCAGCTCCCCGCCCGGGCGGGGGCCTAGCACAGATACGCAGTATTTT.

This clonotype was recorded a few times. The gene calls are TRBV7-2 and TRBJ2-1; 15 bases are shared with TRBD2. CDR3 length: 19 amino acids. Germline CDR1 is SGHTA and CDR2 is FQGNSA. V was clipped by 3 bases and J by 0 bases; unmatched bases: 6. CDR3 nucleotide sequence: TGTGCCAGCAGCTTCCTGGGACTAGCGGGGGGTAGCTCCTACAATGAGCAGTTCTTC. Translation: CASSFLGLAGGSSYNEQFF.

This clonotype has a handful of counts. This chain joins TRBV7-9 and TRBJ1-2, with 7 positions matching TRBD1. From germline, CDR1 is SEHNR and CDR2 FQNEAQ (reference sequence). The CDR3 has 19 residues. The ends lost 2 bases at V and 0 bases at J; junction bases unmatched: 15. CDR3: CASSLILGTARHSNYGYTF. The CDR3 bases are TGTGCCAGCAGCTTAATTCTAGGGACAGCACGTCACTCTAACTATGGCTACACCTTC.

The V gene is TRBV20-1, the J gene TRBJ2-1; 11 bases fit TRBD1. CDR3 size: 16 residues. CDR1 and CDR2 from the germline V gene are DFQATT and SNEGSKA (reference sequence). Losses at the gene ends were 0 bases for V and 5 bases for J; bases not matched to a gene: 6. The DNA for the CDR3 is TGCAGTGCTAGAGATTCGGACAGGGGGCCGGACAATGAGCAGTTCTTC. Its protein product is CSARDSDRGPDNEQFF.

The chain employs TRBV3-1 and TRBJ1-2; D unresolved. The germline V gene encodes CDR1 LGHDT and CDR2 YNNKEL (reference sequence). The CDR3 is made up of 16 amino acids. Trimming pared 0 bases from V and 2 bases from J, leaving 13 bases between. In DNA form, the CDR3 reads TGTGCCAGCAGCCAAGAAATGGGGAGGGCCAACTATGGCTACACCTTC. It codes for CASSQEMGRANYGYTF. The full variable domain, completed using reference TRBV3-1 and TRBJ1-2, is DTAVSQTPKYLVTQMGNDKSIKCEQNLGHDTMYWYKQDSKKFLKIMFSYNNKELIINETVPNRFSPKSPDKAHLNLHINSLELGDSAVYFCASSQEMGRANYGYTFGSGTRLTVV.

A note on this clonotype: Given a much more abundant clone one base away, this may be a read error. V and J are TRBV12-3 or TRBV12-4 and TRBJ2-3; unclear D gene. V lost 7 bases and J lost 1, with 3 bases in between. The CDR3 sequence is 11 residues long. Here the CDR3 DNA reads TGTGCCAGCACCCGCACAGATACGCAGTATTTT. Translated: CASTRTDTQYF.

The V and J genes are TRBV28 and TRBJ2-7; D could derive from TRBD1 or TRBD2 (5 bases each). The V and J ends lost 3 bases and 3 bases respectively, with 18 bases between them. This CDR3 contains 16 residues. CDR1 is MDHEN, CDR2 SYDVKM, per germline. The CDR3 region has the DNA TGTGCCAGCAGTTTCACCCTTGGTGGGGGAGACTACGAGCAGTACTTC. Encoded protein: CASSFTLGGGDYEQYF.

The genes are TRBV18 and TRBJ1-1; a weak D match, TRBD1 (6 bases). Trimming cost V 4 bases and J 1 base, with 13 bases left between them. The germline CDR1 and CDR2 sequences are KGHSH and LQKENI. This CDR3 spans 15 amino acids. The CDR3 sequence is CASSLLTGENTEAFF. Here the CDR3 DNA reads TGTGCCAGCTCACTTTTGACAGGAGAGAACACTGAAGCTTTCTTT.

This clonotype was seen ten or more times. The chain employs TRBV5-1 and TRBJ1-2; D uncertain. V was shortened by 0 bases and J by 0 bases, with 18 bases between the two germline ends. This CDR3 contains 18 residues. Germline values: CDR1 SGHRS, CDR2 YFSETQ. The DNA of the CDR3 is TGCGCCAGCAGCTTGGTGGGTGAAACCGACATTTCTAACTATGGCTACACCTTC. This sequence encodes CASSLVGETDISNYGYTF.